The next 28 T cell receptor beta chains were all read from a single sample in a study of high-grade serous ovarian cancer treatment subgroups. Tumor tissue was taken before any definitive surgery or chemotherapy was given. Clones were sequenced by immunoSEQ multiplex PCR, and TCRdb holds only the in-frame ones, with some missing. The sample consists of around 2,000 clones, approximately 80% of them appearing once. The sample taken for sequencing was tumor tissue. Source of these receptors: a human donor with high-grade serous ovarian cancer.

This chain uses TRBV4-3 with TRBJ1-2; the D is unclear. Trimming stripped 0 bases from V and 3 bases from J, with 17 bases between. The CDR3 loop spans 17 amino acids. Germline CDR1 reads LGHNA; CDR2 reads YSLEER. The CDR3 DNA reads TGCGCCAGCAGCCAAGATCGGCCTGGCGGCGGCTACTATGGCTACACCTTC. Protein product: CASSQDRPGGGYYGYTF.

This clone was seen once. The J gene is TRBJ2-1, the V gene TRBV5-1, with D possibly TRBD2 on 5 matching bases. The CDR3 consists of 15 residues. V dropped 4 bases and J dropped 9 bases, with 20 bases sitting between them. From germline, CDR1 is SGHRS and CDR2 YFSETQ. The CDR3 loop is CASSLAKMHDGEQFF. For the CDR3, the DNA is TGCGCCAGCAGCCTAGCAAAGATGCACGATGGTGAGCAGTTCTTC.

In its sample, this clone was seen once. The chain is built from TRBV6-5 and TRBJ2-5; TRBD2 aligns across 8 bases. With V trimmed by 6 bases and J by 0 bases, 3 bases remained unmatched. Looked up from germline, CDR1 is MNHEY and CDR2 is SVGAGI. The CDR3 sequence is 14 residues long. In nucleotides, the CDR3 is TGTGCCAGCAGAGATAGCGGGAACCAAGAGACCCAGTACTTC. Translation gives CASRDSGNQETQYF.

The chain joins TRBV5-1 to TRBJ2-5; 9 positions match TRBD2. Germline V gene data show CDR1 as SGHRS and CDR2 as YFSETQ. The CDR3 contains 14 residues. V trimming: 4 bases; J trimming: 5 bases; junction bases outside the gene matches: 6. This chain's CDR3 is CASSPRGGGETQYF. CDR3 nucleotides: TGCGCCAGCAGCCCGCGGGGGGGCGGGGAGACCCAGTACTTC.

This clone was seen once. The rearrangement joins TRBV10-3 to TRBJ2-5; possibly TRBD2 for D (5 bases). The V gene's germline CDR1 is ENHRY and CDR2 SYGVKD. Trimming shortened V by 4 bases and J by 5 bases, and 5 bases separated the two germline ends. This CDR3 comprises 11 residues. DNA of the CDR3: TGTGCCATCAGTGGAGGGGAGACCCAGTACTTC. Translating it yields CAISGGETQYF.

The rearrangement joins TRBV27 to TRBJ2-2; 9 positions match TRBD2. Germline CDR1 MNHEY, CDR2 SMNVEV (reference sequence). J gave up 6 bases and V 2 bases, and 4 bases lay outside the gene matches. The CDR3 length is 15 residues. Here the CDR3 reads CASSLIAGVSGELFF. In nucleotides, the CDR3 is TGTGCCAGCAGTTTAATAGCGGGGGTCTCCGGGGAGCTGTTTTTT.

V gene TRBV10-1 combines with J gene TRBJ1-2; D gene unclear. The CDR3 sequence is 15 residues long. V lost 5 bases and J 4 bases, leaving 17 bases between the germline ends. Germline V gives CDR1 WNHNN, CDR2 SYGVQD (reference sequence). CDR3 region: CASSTGSRKTYGYTF. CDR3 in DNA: TGCGCCAGCAGTACCGGATCGCGAAAGACCTATGGCTACACCTTC.

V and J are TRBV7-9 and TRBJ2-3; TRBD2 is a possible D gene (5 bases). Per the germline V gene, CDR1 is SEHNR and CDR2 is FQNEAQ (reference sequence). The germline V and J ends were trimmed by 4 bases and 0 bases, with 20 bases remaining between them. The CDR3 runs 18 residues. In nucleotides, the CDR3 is TGTGCCAGCAGCTCCCGGGAAGTTCCTCCACCTAGCACAGATACGCAGTATTTT. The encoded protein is CASSSREVPPPSTDTQYF.

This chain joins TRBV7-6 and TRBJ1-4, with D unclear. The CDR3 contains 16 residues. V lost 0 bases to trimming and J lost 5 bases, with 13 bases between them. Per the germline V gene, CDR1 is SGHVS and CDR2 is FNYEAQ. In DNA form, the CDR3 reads TGTGCCAGCAGCTTAGCGGAGGGCGGAGTGAATGAAAAACTGTTTTTT. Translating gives CASSLAEGGVNEKLFF.

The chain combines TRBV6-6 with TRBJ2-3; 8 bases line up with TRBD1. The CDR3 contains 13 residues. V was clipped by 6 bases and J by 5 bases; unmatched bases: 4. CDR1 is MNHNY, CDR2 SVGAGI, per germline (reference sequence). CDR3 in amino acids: CASRKTGVDTQYF. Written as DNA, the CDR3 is TGTGCCAGCAGGAAGACAGGGGTAGATACGCAGTATTTT.

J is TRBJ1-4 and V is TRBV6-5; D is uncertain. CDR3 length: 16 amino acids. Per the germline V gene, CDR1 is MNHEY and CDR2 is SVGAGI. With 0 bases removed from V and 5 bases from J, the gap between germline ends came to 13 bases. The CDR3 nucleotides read TGTGCCAGCAGTTACTCACACCGGGTCATAAATGAAAAACTGTTTTTT. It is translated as CASSYSHRVINEKLFF.

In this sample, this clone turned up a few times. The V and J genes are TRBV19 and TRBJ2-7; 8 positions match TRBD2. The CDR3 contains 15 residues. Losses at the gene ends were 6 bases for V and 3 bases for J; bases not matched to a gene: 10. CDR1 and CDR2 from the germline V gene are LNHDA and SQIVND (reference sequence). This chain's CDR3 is CASRPTGGPIYEQYF. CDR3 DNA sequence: TGTGCCAGTAGACCGACGGGGGGGCCGATCTACGAGCAGTACTTC.

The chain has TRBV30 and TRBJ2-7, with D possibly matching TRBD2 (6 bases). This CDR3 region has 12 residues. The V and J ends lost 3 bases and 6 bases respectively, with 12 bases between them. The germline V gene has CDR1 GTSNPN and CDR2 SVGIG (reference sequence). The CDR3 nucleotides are TGTGCCTGGAGGGGGGGAGTTGGCGAGCAGTACTTC. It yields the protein CAWRGGVGEQYF.

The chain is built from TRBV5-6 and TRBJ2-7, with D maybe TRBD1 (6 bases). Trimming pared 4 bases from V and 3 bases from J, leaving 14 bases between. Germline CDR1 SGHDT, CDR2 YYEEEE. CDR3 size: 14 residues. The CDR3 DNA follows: TGTGCCAGCAGCATATACGGACAGCACTACGAGCAGTACTTC. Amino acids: CASSIYGQHYEQYF.

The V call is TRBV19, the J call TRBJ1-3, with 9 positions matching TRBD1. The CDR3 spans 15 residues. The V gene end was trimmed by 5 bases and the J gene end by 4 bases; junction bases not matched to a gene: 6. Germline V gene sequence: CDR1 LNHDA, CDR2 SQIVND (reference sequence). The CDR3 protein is CASSRGQGTGNTIYF. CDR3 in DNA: TGTGCCAGTAGTCGGGGACAGGGAACGGGAAACACCATATATTTT.

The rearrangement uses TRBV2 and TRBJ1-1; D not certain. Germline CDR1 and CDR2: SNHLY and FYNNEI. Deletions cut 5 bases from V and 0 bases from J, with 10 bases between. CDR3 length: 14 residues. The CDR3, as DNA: TGTGCCAGCAGTCCGGAACAAATGAACACTGAAGCTTTCTTT. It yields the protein CASSPEQMNTEAFF.

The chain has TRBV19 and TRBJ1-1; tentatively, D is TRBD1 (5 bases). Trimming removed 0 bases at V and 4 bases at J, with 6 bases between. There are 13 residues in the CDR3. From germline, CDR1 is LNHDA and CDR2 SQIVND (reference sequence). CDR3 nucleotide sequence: TGTGCCAGTAGTATAGAGGGGGGCACTGAAGCTTTCTTT. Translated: CASSIEGGTEAFF.

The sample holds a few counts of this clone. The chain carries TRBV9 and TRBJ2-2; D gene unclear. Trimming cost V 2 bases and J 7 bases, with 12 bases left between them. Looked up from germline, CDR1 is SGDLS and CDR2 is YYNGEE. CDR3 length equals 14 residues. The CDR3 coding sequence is TGTGCCAGCAGCGTCAACATTCCCAACGGGGAGCTGTTTTTT. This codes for CASSVNIPNGELFF.

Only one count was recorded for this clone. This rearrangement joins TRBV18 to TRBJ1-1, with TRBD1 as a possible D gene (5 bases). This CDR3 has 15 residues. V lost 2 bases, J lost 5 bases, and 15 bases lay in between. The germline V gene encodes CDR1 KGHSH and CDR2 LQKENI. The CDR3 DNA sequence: TGTGCCAGCTCACCATCTGACCAGGGAGGTACTGAAGCTTTCTTT. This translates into CASSPSDQGGTEAFF.

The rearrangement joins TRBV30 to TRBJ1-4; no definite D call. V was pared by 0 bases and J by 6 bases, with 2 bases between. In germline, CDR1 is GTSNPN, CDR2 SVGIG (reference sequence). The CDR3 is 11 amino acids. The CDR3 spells CAWSVHEKLFF. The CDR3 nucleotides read TGTGCCTGGAGTGTACATGAAAAACTGTTTTTT. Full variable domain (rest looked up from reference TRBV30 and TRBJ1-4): SQTIHQWPATLVQPVGSPLSLECTVEGTSNPNLYWYRQAAGRGLQLLFYSVGIGQISSEVPQNLSASRPQDRQFILSSKKLLLSDSGFYLCAWSVHEKLFFGSGTQLSVL.

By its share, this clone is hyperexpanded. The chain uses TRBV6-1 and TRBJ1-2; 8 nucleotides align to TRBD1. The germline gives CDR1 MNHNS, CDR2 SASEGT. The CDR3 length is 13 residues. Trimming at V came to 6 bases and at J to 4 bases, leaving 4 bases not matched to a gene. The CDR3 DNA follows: TGTGCCAGCAGCGACACAGGGGGCTATGGCTACACCTTC. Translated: CASSDTGGYGYTF.

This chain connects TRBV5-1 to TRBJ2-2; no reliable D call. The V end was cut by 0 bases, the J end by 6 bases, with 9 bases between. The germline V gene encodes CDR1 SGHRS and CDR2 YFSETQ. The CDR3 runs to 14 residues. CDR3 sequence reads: CASSLEGQPGELFF. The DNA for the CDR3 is TGCGCCAGCAGCTTGGAAGGCCAGCCCGGGGAGCTGTTTTTT.

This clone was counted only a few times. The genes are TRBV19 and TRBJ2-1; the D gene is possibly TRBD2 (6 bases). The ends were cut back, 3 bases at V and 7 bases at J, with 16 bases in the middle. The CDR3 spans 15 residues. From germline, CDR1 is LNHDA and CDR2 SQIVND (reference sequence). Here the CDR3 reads CASSMRSGGENEQFF. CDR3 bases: TGTGCCAGTAGTATGAGAAGTGGCGGGGAAAATGAGCAGTTCTTC.

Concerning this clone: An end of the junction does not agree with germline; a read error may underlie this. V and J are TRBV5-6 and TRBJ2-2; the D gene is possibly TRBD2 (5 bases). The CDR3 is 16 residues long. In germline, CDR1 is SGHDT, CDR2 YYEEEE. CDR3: CASSLILQVNTGEPFF. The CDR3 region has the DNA TGTGCCAGCAGCTTGATTCTCCAGGTCAACACCGGGGAGCCGTTTTTT.

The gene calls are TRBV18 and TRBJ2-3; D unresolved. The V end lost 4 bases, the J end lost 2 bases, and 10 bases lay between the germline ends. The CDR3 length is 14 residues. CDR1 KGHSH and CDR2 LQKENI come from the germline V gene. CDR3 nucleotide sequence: TGTGCCAGCTCACTAGGTTTAGCCACAGATACGCAGTATTTT. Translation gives CASSLGLATDTQYF.

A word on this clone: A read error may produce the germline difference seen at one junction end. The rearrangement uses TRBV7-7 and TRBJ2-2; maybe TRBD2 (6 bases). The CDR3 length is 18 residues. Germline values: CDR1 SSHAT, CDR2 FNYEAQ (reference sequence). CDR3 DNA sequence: TGTGCTAGCAGCTTCCGTGGGGGGACCTTGGAGAACACCGGGGAGCTGTTTTTT. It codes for CASSFRGGTLENTGELFF. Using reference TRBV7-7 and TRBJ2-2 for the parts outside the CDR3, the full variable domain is GAGVSQSPRYKVTKRGQDVTLRCDPISSHATLYWYQQALGQGPEFLTYFNYEAQPDKSGLPSDRFSAERPEGSISTLTIQRTEQRDSAMYRCASSFRGGTLENTGELFFGEGSRLTVL.

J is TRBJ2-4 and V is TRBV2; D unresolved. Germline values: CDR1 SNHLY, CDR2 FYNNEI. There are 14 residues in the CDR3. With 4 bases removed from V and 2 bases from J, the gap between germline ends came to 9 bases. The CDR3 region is CASSAGTSKNIQYF. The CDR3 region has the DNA TGTGCCAGCAGTGCGGGCACCTCCAAAAACATTCAGTACTTC.

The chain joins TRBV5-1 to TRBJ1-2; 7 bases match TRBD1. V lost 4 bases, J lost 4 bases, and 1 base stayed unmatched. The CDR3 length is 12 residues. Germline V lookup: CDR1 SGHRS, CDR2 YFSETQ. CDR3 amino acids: CASSEGAYGYTF. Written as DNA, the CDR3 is TGCGCCAGCAGCGAGGGGGCCTATGGCTACACCTTC.